A selection of T cell receptor beta chains follows, all from one sample in a study of blood T cell repertoires in COVID-19. TCRdb's table, derived via immunoSEQ multiplex PCR, lists solely in-frame clones and lacks some. The sample holds 65,000 to 100,000 clones; less than 85% are singletons and the top ten take 10% to 15%. What was sequenced was peripheral blood. The receptor set was obtained from a human donor in a cohort sampled during active COVID-19. The CDR3 runs from the conserved cysteine through the conserved F or W. Fields, in order: V gene, clone size, D gene, J gene, CDR3 DNA, CDR3 protein. A D gene is named only where the DNA matches it firmly. Part of the rows lack a size; the others show once, few, many or a class for expanded clones.

TRBV27	.	TRBD1	TRBJ1-2	TGTGCCAGCAGTTTAAGGTGGTCCCAGGGGGCGGGATATGGCTACACCTTC	CASSLRWSQGAGYGYTF
TRBV6-5	.	.	TRBJ2-1	TGTGCCAGCAGGCGAACTCCCGCGGGCTACAATGAGCAGTTCTTC	CASRRTPAGYNEQFF
TRBV2	.	.	TRBJ2-1	TGTGCCAGCAGTGATTATTCTACCTCCTACAATGAGCAGTTCTTC	CASSDYSTSYNEQFF
TRBV4-1	.	.	TRBJ1-1	TGCGCCAGCAGCTCGACAGGTAACACTGAAGCTTTCTTT	CASSSTGNTEAFF
TRBV5-6	.	.	TRBJ1-4	TGTGCCAGCAGCCCGGCCCTGCAAGGGGGTGAAAAACTGTTTTTT	CASSPALQGGEKLFF
TRBV9	once	.	TRBJ2-2	TGTGCCAGCAGCGTAGTTCCGGGCACCGGGGAGCTGTTTTTT	CASSVVPGTGELFF
TRBV6-6	.	.	TRBJ1-5	TGTGCCAGCAGTTCCCGACAAGTTAGCAATCAGCCCCAGCATTTT	CASSSRQVSNQPQHF
TRBV5-8	few	TRBD1	TRBJ1-2	TGTGCCAGCAGCCCCGGGACAGCCTATGGCTACACCTTC	CASSPGTAYGYTF
TRBV5-4	.	TRBD1	TRBJ2-7	TGTGCCAGCAGCCCAGGGACAGGGTCCTACGAGCAGTACTTC	CASSPGTGSYEQYF
TRBV7-8	once	.	TRBJ2-1	TGTGCCAGCAGCCCTGTGGGAGCGAAGGAGCAGTTCTTC	CASSPVGAKEQFF
TRBV7-8	.	.	TRBJ1-1	TGTGCCAGCAGCCCGGCCCCGGGACACTTGAACACTGAAGCTTTCTTT	CASSPAPGHLNTEAFF
TRBV9	.	TRBD1	TRBJ1-1	TGTGCCAGCAGCGCCACAGGGGACACTGAAGCTTTCTTT	CASSATGDTEAFF
TRBV3-1/TRBV3-2	.	TRBD2	TRBJ2-3	TGTGCCAGCAGCCAAATGACTAGCGGCGGGTACACAGATACGCAGTATTTT	CASSQMTSGGYTDTQYF
TRBV7-9	.	TRBD2	TRBJ2-5	TGTGCCTGCGCTGGTGCGGGGGGATTCCAAGAGACCCAGTACTTC	CACAGAGGFQETQYF
TRBV7-9	.	TRBD1	TRBJ1-1	TGTGCCAGCTCCTTGGGGGACAGGGGGCAGTTCACTGAAGCTTTCTTT	CASSLGDRGQFTEAFF
TRBV7-3	.	TRBD2	TRBJ2-5	TGTGCCAGCAGCAGGACTAGCGGGACACAAGAGACCCAGTACTTC	CASSRTSGTQETQYF
TRBV5-1	.	TRBD1	TRBJ1-4	TGCGCCAGCAGCTTGGGGCAGGGGGGTGAAAAACTGTTTTTT	CASSLGQGGEKLFF
TRBV6-5	.	TRBD2	TRBJ2-5	TGTGCCAGCCGGACTAGCGGACGAGAGACCCAGTACTTC	CASRTSGRETQYF
TRBV9	.	TRBD1	TRBJ2-7	TGTGCCAGCAGCCCCGGGACAGCCTCCTACGAGCAGTACTTC	CASSPGTASYEQYF
TRBV14	.	.	TRBJ1-6	TGTGCCAGCAGCCAGGAGACAGTTACTTCACCCCTCCACTTT	CASSQETVTSPLHF
TRBV18	few	TRBD1	TRBJ2-7	TGTGCCAGCGGCGAGGGACAGGACTACGAGCAGTACTTC	CASGEGQDYEQYF
TRBV15	.	TRBD2	TRBJ2-5	TGTGCCACCAGCAGATCCCGGACTAGCGGGGGGGAAAAGACCCAGTACTTC	CATSRSRTSGGEKTQYF
TRBV5-6	.	.	TRBJ2-2	TGTGCCAGCACCCTAAAACAGGGTTTGATCACCGGGGAGCTGTTTTTT	CASTLKQGLITGELFF
TRBV29-1	.	TRBD1	TRBJ2-7	TGCAGCGTCCTGGACGACAGGGGCTACGAGCAGTACTTC	CSVLDDRGYEQYF
TRBV25-1	.	.	TRBJ2-2	TGTGCCAGCTCCCGTTTCGATCGGACCGGGGAGCTGTTTTTT	CASSRFDRTGELFF
TRBV4-1	.	.	TRBJ2-3	TGCGCCAGCAGCCAAGATGGTCAGAGCACAGATACGCAGTATTTT	CASSQDGQSTDTQYF
TRBV3-1/TRBV3-2	once	TRBD2	TRBJ2-5	TGTGCCAGCAGCCGGGGGACTAGCGGGGTAAAAGAGACCCAGTACTTC	CASSRGTSGVKETQYF
TRBV4-1	.	TRBD2	TRBJ2-7	TGCGCCAGCAGCCAAGTGGGACTAGCGGGCTCCTACGAGCAGTACTTC	CASSQVGLAGSYEQYF
TRBV20-1	.	.	TRBJ2-6	TGCAGTGCTAGGGTACGAGGCGTCCTGACTTTC	CSARVRGVLTF
TRBV23-1	.	TRBD1	TRBJ2-6	TGCGCCAGCAGTCAATCAGATTTTGGGCGACAGGGGGGCTCTGGGGCCAACGTCCTGACTTTC	CASSQSDFGRQGGSGANVLTF
TRBV30	.	.	TRBJ1-5	TGTGCCTGGAGCTTACAGGTCAATCAGCCCCAGCATTTT	CAWSLQVNQPQHF
TRBV19	.	TRBD1	TRBJ1-1	TGTGCCAGTAAGACAGGGTACAACACTGAAGCTTTCTTT	CASKTGYNTEAFF
TRBV2	.	.	TRBJ1-6	TGTGCCAGCAGTGAAGATGAAGAGGGAACCCTCCACTTT	CASSEDEEGTLHF
TRBV6-5	.	TRBD2	TRBJ2-7	TGTGCCAGCACTAGCGGGGGCTTATACGAGCAGTACTTC	CASTSGGLYEQYF
TRBV6-5	.	.	TRBJ1-5	TGTGCCAGCAGGGGAGGTAGTAGCAATCAGCCCCAGCATTTT	CASRGGSSNQPQHF
TRBV5-1	.	.	TRBJ1-3	TGCGCCAGCAGCTTAATGCCCTACTCTGGAAACACCATATATTTT	CASSLMPYSGNTIYF
TRBV21-1	.	.	TRBJ2-7	TGTGCCAGCAGCAAGAGGACAGGGATGGGGTGTGGCGAGCAGTACTTC	CASSKRTGMGCGEQYF
TRBV4-1	.	.	TRBJ1-2	TGCGCCAGCAGCCGACAGGCGTACTATGGCTACACCTTC	CASSRQAYYGYTF
TRBV6-2/TRBV6-3	.	.	TRBJ2-1	TGTGCCAGCAGTTTGTTGGGACTCACCTACAATGAGCAGTTCTTC	CASSLLGLTYNEQFF
TRBV12-3/TRBV12-4	few	.	TRBJ1-4	TGTGCCAGCAGTTTTGTCGGGGGGGAAAAACTGTTTTTT	CASSFVGGEKLFF
TRBV11-2	.	TRBD1	TRBJ1-4	TGTGCCAGCAGCTCCCTCGCGGGACAGGGGGCTGAAAAACTGTTTTTT	CASSSLAGQGAEKLFF
TRBV3-1/TRBV3-2	.	.	TRBJ1-6	TGTGCCAGCAGCCACCGAGACACGAATAATTCACCCCTCCACTTT	CASSHRDTNNSPLHF
TRBV19	.	.	TRBJ2-3	TGTGCCAGTCGTTCATGGGGGGACACAGATACGCAGTATTTT	CASRSWGDTDTQYF
TRBV2	.	TRBD1	TRBJ1-6	TGTGCCAGCAGTGTATCCGACAGGGGGACTTCACCCCTCCACTTT	CASSVSDRGTSPLHF